Listed here are 4 T cell receptor beta chains from one sample, sequenced in a study of T cell responses to AZD1222 COVID-19 vaccine. Assay: immunoSEQ multiplex PCR; the TCRdb copy retains only in-frame clones and omits some. The data hold roughly 150,000 clones, with around 91% observed a single time. The sample was peripheral blood, taken 28 days after the second AZD1222 dose. These receptors all come from an adult who received the AZD1222 COVID-19 vaccine.

This chain joins TRBV27 and TRBJ1-5; D remains unclear. Per germline, CDR1 MNHEY and CDR2 SMNVEV (reference sequence). The ends were cut back, 2 bases at V and 4 bases at J, with 9 bases in the middle. The CDR3 is made up of 14 amino acids. CDR3 in DNA: TGTGCCAGCAGTTTAGTGGCGGAAAATCAGCCCCAGCATTTT. It codes for CASSLVAENQPQHF.

The V call is TRBV10-3, the J call TRBJ1-5, with D perhaps matching TRBD1 (5 bases). The V gene lost 10 bases and the J gene lost 6 bases, with 19 bases spanning the gap. The CDR3 is 14 amino acids. From germline, CDR1 is ENHRY and CDR2 SYGVKD. DNA for the CDR3: TGTGCCACCGGGGCTCCAGGGCAATTTCAGCCCCAGCATTTT. Its protein is CATGAPGQFQPQHF.

The gene calls are TRBV19 and TRBJ2-2; D uncertain. Deletions cut 2 bases from V and 8 bases from J, with 9 bases between. The CDR3 spans 13 residues. Germline assignment: CDR1 LNHDA and CDR2 SQIVND (reference sequence). The CDR3 region is CASSILGSGELFF. The DNA of the CDR3 is TGTGCCAGTAGTATATTAGGGTCAGGGGAGCTGTTTTTT.

The chain couples TRBV4-1 to TRBJ1-2, with 7 bases lining up with TRBD1. CDR3 length equals 15 residues. Unmatched junction bases numbered 15, after V lost 6 bases and J lost 8 bases. Germline lookup yields CDR1 MGHRA and CDR2 YSYEKL. The CDR3 bases are TGCGCCAGCAGTCCAGACGAGGGGGCGCATCGGGGCTACACCTTC. Protein sequence: CASSPDEGAHRGYTF.